This T cell receptor beta chain was documented in a study of identical twins. A universal primer binding site was introduced by template switching. The final cDNA contained unique molecular identifiers. TCRdb used MiXCR to reprocess the 5' RACE reads, holding one entry per CDR3 protein. In the table there are under 1 million distinct CDR3 sequences, approximately 13% of which are singletons. Trimming took off 0 bases at V and 6 bases at J, with 10 bases between the two ends. Germline V gives CDR1 SGHRS, CDR2 YFSETQ. This CDR3 is 13 amino acids long. This clonotype was counted a few times. These sequences were also reported in another study, on yellow fever vaccine responses in identical twins.

The TCR was taken from a woman aged 18-29 years in good health. The chain is built from TRBV5-1 and TRBJ2-7; D is perhaps TRBD2 (5 bases). Source material: PBMCs. The DNA of the CDR3 is TGCGCCAGCAGCTTGGACCTAGCCGGCGAGCAGTACTTC. It translates to CASSLDLAGEQYF.